These T cell receptor beta chains were read from a single sample in a study of blood T cell repertoires in COVID-19. Measured with immunoSEQ multiplex PCR; TCRdb has only the in-frame clones, and not every one. The sample includes more than 300,000 clones, roughly four fifths of them seen just once. The specimen sequenced was PBMCs or T cells enriched from blood (not recorded which). The receptor source for this set is a woman between 45 and 65 years old who had recovered from COVID-19. CDR3s include the opening cysteine and the closing phenylalanine or tryptophan. The order of the fields is D gene, clone size, J gene, V gene, CDR3 protein, CDR3 DNA. D genes are given only for firm matches. The size entry is marked missing in some rows and otherwise reads once, few, many or a size class.

TRBD2 | . | TRBJ2-1 | TRBV11-2 | CASSTRGGEKGSYNEQFF | TGTGCCAGCAGCACCCGGGGGGGGGAAAAGGGCTCCTACAATGAGCAGTTCTTC
. | . | TRBJ1-1 | TRBV2 | CASSVGQVNTEAFF | TGTGCCAGCAGTGTCGGCCAGGTGAACACTGAAGCTTTCTTT
. | . | TRBJ1-2 | TRBV7-2 | CASSLSSGTIYGYTF | TGTGCCAGCAGCCTCAGTTCAGGGACAATCTATGGCTACACCTTC
. | . | TRBJ2-4 | TRBV4-1 | CASSQAGPDGTLSKNIQYF | TGCGCCAGCAGCCAAGCAGGGCCCGACGGGACATTGTCCAAAAACATTCAGTACTTC
TRBD2 | . | TRBJ2-7 | TRBV9 | CASSVGERERLYF | TGTGCCAGCAGCGTAGGGGAGCGGGAGCGTCTGTACTTC
TRBD2 | . | TRBJ2-1 | TRBV11-3 | CASSPGLAEYNEQFF | TGTGCCAGCAGCCCGGGACTAGCGGAATACAATGAGCAGTTCTTC
. | . | TRBJ2-7 | TRBV5-1 | CASSLMGGGRYEQYF | TGCGCCAGCAGCTTGATGGGCGGGGGCCGCTACGAGCAGTACTTC
TRBD1 | . | TRBJ2-1 | TRBV28 | CASRLRGLGQFF | TGTGCCAGCAGACTCAGGGGGCTAGGGCAGTTCTTC
TRBD1 | . | TRBJ2-2 | TRBV6-6 | CASTSPRDRNTGELFF | TGTGCCAGCACCTCACCCCGGGACAGGAACACCGGGGAGCTGTTTTTT
TRBD1 | . | TRBJ2-5 | TRBV11-2 | CASSLVVRDRGQETQYF | TGTGCCAGCAGCTTAGTGGTCCGGGACAGGGGTCAAGAGACCCAGTACTTC
. | . | TRBJ2-5 | TRBV3-1/TRBV3-2 | CASSRAGQETQYF | TGTGCCAGCAGCCGTGCAGGTCAGGAGACCCAGTACTTC
TRBD1 | . | TRBJ1-1 | TRBV27 | CASGSIGTGGLSFF | TGTGCCAGCGGGTCTATTGGGACAGGGGGCCTCTCTTTCTTT
TRBD2 | . | TRBJ2-5 | TRBV9 | CATLSPAGEQETQYF | TGTGCCACCCTAAGCCCAGCGGGAGAACAAGAGACCCAGTACTTC
. | . | TRBJ1-1 | TRBV9 | CASSFEGGVNTEAFF | TGTGCCAGCAGCTTCGAGGGGGGGGTGAACACTGAAGCTTTCTTT
TRBD2 | once | TRBJ2-2 | TRBV4-2 | CASSPGLAGGLTGELFF | TGTGCCAGCAGTCCGGGACTAGCGGGGGGGCTCACCGGGGAGCTGTTTTTT
TRBD1 | . | TRBJ1-1 | TRBV5-5 | CASSTAGTGNTEAFF | TGTGCCAGCAGCACCGCCGGGACAGGGAACACTGAAGCTTTCTTT
TRBD2 | . | TRBJ2-7 | TRBV28 | CASSFTGLVYEQYF | TGTGCCAGCAGTTTCACAGGACTAGTCTACGAGCAGTACTTC
. | . | TRBJ1-4 | TRBV5-5 | CASSTRGASDNEKLFF | TGTGCCAGCAGCACCCGGGGAGCCTCAGATAATGAAAAACTGTTTTTT
. | . | TRBJ2-3 | TRBV7-2 | CASSLTSGSSRGAQYF | TGTGCCAGCAGCTTAACCTCGGGATCCAGTCGGGGTGCGCAGTATTTT
. | . | TRBJ1-1 | TRBV18 | CASSPLKSSTEAFF | TGTGCCAGCTCACCTCTTAAGAGTTCCACTGAAGCTTTCTTT
. | . | TRBJ1-3 | TRBV11-3 | CASSYLTGNTIYF | TGTGCCAGCAGCTATTTAACTGGAAACACCATATATTTT
TRBD1 | many | TRBJ2-2 | TRBV6-2/TRBV6-3 | CASSWTGGSTGELFF | TGTGCCAGCAGTTGGACAGGGGGATCCACCGGGGAGCTGTTTTTT
TRBD1 | few | TRBJ1-6 | TRBV27 | CASSLRGQGNSPLHF | TGTGCCAGCAGTTTAAGGGGACAGGGGAATTCACCCCTCCACTTT
. | . | TRBJ1-1 | TRBV15 | CATSRDRLGGTEAFF | TGTGCCACCAGCAGAGACCGCCTAGGGGGCACTGAAGCTTTCTTT
. | . | TRBJ2-1 | TRBV20-1 | CSASLPNEQFF | TGCAGTGCTAGTCTTCCGAATGAGCAGTTCTTC
TRBD1 | once | TRBJ1-2 | TRBV7-2 | CASSGQGGTNYGYTF | TGTGCCAGCAGCGGACAGGGGGGGACTAACTATGGCTACACCTTC
. | . | TRBJ2-3 | TRBV28 | CASSSDRSGDTQYF | TGTGCCAGCAGTTCGGACCGCTCGGGGGATACGCAGTATTTT
. | . | TRBJ1-6 | TRBV2 | CASMTDDLLSLHF | TGTGCCAGCATGACAGACGACTTATTATCCCTCCACTTT
. | . | TRBJ1-5 | TRBV18 | CASSLGQSNQPQHF | TGTGCCAGCTCACTTGGGCAGAGCAATCAGCCCCAGCATTTT
. | . | TRBJ2-5 | TRBV3-1/TRBV3-2 | CASSQDTRSFRTLETQYF | TGTGCCAGCAGCCAAGACACGCGGAGCTTCAGGACATTAGAGACCCAGTACTTC
TRBD1 | . | TRBJ2-4 | TRBV5-1 | CASSETGSGVKNIQYF | TGCGCCAGCAGCGAGACAGGGAGTGGGGTCAAAAACATTCAGTACTTC
TRBD1 | . | TRBJ2-7 | TRBV5-1 | CASSSGTGGPSYEQYF | TGCGCCAGCAGCTCCGGTACAGGGGGCCCCTCCTACGAGCAGTACTTC
TRBD1 | . | TRBJ1-2 | TRBV30 | CAWGTGLGDNYGYTF | TGTGCCTGGGGGACAGGGTTGGGGGATAACTATGGCTACACCTTC
. | . | TRBJ1-4 | TRBV4-3 | CASSQDRGQGVVGEKLFF | TGCGCCAGCAGCCAAGATAGAGGCCAGGGTGTCGTTGGGGAAAAACTGTTTTTT
. | . | TRBJ1-6 | TRBV4-1 | CASSQDSGINSPLHF | TGCGCCAGCAGCCAAGATTCAGGGATTAATTCACCCCTCCACTTT
. | many | TRBJ1-2 | TRBV5-1 | CASSLVPGAEYGYTF | TGCGCCAGCAGCTTGGTCCCAGGGGCAGAGTATGGCTACACCTTC
TRBD2 | . | TRBJ2-1 | TRBV3-1/TRBV3-2 | CASSLYFGGTSRRSSYNEQFF | TGTGCCAGCAGCCTTTACTTCGGTGGGACTAGCCGAAGGAGCTCCTACAATGAGCAGTTCTTC
. | . | TRBJ2-7 | TRBV4-3 | CASSQDRGTPYEQYF | TGCGCCAGCAGCCAAGATAGGGGCACTCCCTACGAGCAGTACTTC
. | . | TRBJ1-5 | TRBV7-6 | CASSLGSGMGINQPQHF | TGTGCCAGCAGCTTAGGGTCAGGCATGGGTATCAATCAGCCCCAGCATTTT
TRBD1 | once | TRBJ2-1 | TRBV7-2 | CASSGRRGTGSYNEQFF | TGTGCCAGCAGCGGGCGTAGGGGGACAGGGTCCTACAATGAGCAGTTCTTC
. | . | TRBJ2-7 | TRBV7-3 | CASSLGATYEQYF | TGTGCCAGCAGTCTAGGGGCAACCTACGAGCAGTACTTC
TRBD1 | . | TRBJ1-5 | TRBV29-1 | CSVDRDRAPRQPQHF | TGCAGCGTAGACCGGGACAGGGCCCCACGACAGCCCCAGCATTTT
. | few | TRBJ1-5 | TRBV23-1 | CASSPRGTDSNQPQHF | TGCGCCAGCAGTCCCCGCGGGACGGATAGCAATCAGCCCCAGCATTTT
. | . | TRBJ1-5 | TRBV6-5 | CASSSGRHQPQHF | TGTGCCAGCAGTTCTGGCAGGCACCAGCCCCAGCATTTT
TRBD1 | once | TRBJ1-1 | TRBV5-5 | CASSLWTGLNTEAFF | TGTGCCAGCAGCCTTTGGACAGGGCTTAACACTGAAGCTTTCTTT
TRBD2 | . | TRBJ2-3 | TRBV3-1/TRBV3-2 | CASSQGLAGRGADTQYF | TGTGCCAGCAGCCAAGGACTAGCGGGAAGGGGCGCAGATACGCAGTATTTT